This is a list of T cell receptor beta chains from one sample in a study of CD8 T cells in Susac syndrome. TCRdb fed the immunoSEQ multiplex PCR reads into MiXCR, producing one record per CDR3 protein. Among 150,000 to 200,000 distinct CDR3 sequences listed, 90% to 96% were seen once. The sequenced sample consisted of CD4+ T cells from PBMCs. The receptors shown here come from a human donor with multiple sclerosis. Each CDR3 is given with its conserved first and last residue. Fields, in order: D gene, clone size, V gene, J gene, CDR3 protein, CDR3 DNA. A D gene is named only where the DNA matches it firmly. Clone size is stated in some rows and not others, as once, few, many or a class when expanded.

>NA|NA|TRBV7-9|TRBJ2-1
CASSLGGDHYNEQFF
TGTGCCAGCAGCTTAGGCGGGGATCACTACAATGAGCAGTTCTTC
>NA|NA|TRBV18|TRBJ2-7
CASSPLLSSYEQYF
TGTGCCAGCTCACCGTTACTGAGCTCCTACGAGCAGTACTTC
>NA|NA|TRBV30|TRBJ1-1
CAWSVWRQGNTEAFF
TGTGCCTGGAGTGTGTGGCGGCAGGGAAACACTGAAGCTTTCTTT
>NA|NA|TRBV19|TRBJ2-5
CASSIGQVKGQETQYF
TGTGCCAGTAGTATAGGACAGGTCAAGGGCCAAGAGACCCAGTACTTC
>TRBD1|NA|TRBV5-6|TRBJ2-1
CASSPIRQGYNEQFF
TGTGCCAGCAGCCCCATTCGACAGGGCTACAATGAGCAGTTCTTC
>NA|once|TRBV3-1|TRBJ1-2
CASSQVATGVFGYTF
TGTGCCAGCAGCCAAGTCGCGACGGGCGTCTTTGGCTACACCTTC
>NA|NA|TRBV15|TRBJ1-1
CATSSYSARFF
TGTGCCACCAGCAGTTACTCCGCCCGTTTCTTT
>NA|NA|TRBV3-1|TRBJ1-6
CASSRTGPDSPLHF
TGTGCCAGCAGCCGCACAGGGCCCGATTCACCCCTCCACTTT
>NA|NA|TRBV6-5|TRBJ1-2
CASRLPGNNYGYTF
TGTGCCAGCAGACTGCCGGGGAATAACTATGGCTACACCTTC
>NA|NA|TRBV20-1|TRBJ2-3
CSAREVLTDTQYF
TGCAGTGCTAGAGAGGTGCTCACAGATACGCAGTATTTT
>TRBD2|once|TRBV9|TRBJ2-1
CASSGSSGGPGFNEQFF
TGTGCCAGCAGCGGATCCTCGGGGGGGCCCGGATTCAATGAGCAGTTCTTC
>NA|NA|TRBV24-1|TRBJ2-2
CATSDLQWASTGELFF
TGTGCCACCAGTGATTTGCAATGGGCCTCCACCGGGGAGCTGTTTTTT
>NA|NA|TRBV2|TRBJ2-1
CASSERFSPNEQFF
TGTGCCAGCAGTGAACGGTTCTCCCCCAATGAGCAGTTCTTC
>TRBD1|NA|TRBV27|TRBJ2-3
CASNDRGTDTQYF
TGTGCCAGCAACGACAGGGGCACAGATACGCAGTATTTT
>NA|NA|TRBV19|TRBJ1-6
CASSIVNSPLHF
TGTGCCAGTAGTATTGTGAATTCACCCCTCCACTTT
>NA|NA|TRBV30|TRBJ2-1
CAWSVQYNEQFF
TGTGCCTGGAGTGTCCAATACAATGAGCAGTTCTTC
>NA|NA|TRBV5-1|TRBJ2-7
CASSLGRNYEQYF
TGCGCCAGCAGCTTGGGACGGAACTACGAGCAGTACTTC
>NA|NA|TRBV7-2|TRBJ2-5
CASSRGTAIQETQYF
TGTGCCAGCAGCCGCGGGACAGCAATCCAAGAGACCCAGTACTTC
>TRBD2|NA|TRBV7-3|TRBJ2-3
CASSPGRGTDTQYF
TGTGCCAGCAGCCCCGGGAGGGGCACAGATACGCAGTATTTT
>TRBD1|NA|TRBV4-1|TRBJ1-1
CASSQDRLGTGPMNTEAFF
TGCGCCAGCAGCCAAGACCGACTCGGGACAGGGCCGATGAACACTGAAGCTTTCTTT
>NA|NA|TRBV29-1|TRBJ1-5
CSVTTGSNQPQHF
TGCAGCGTTACTACCGGGAGCAATCAGCCCCAGCATTTT
>TRBD1|NA|TRBV7-2|TRBJ1-2
CASSPARDRGNYGYTF
TGTGCCAGCAGCCCGGCCCGGGACAGGGGGAACTATGGCTACACCTTC
>TRBD1|NA|TRBV15|TRBJ1-4
CATSRDGNPGTEVPGNEKLFF
TGTGCCACCAGCAGAGATGGGAACCCCGGGACAGAAGTACCAGGAAATGAAAAACTGTTTTTT
>NA|NA|TRBV20-1|TRBJ1-5
CSASERAAQPQHF
TGCAGTGCTAGTGAGCGGGCAGCTCAGCCCCAGCATTTT
>NA|NA|TRBV5-1|TRBJ1-1
CASSLVGDFMNTEAFF
TGCGCCAGCAGCTTGGTAGGGGACTTCATGAACACTGAAGCTTTCTTT
>TRBD1|few|TRBV9|TRBJ2-4
CASSAPGQGNIQYF
TGTGCCAGCAGCGCCCCGGGACAGGGTAACATTCAGTACTTC
>NA|NA|TRBV29-1|TRBJ2-5
CSGIGGDSQETQYF
TGCAGCGGGATAGGGGGGGATTCCCAAGAGACCCAGTACTTC
>NA|NA|TRBV15|TRBJ1-4
CATSRQGRDEKLFF
TGTGCCACCAGCAGACAGGGGCGTGATGAAAAACTGTTTTTT
>TRBD2|NA|TRBV11-2|TRBJ2-1
CASRPSGTSVYNEQFF
TGTGCCAGCAGGCCCTCCGGGACTAGCGTATACAATGAGCAGTTCTTC
>NA|NA|TRBV6-5|TRBJ2-3
CASRPLITDTQYF
TGTGCCAGCAGGCCTCTCATCACAGATACGCAGTATTTT
>TRBD1|NA|TRBV9|TRBJ1-2
CASSVGTGGWYTF
TGTGCCAGCAGCGTAGGGACAGGGGGGTGGTACACCTTC
>TRBD1|NA|TRBV7-2|TRBJ2-7
CASSLVGDRRSYEQYF
TGTGCCAGCAGCCTAGTCGGGGACAGACGTTCCTACGAGCAGTACTTC
>TRBD2|NA|TRBV29-1|TRBJ2-1
CSVDRLAGGRGYNEQFF
TGCAGCGTTGACAGGCTAGCGGGGGGAAGGGGCTACAATGAGCAGTTCTTC
>NA|NA|TRBV28|TRBJ1-5
CASSLGGRSYQPQHF
TGTGCCAGCAGTTTAGGGGGGAGGTCCTATCAGCCCCAGCATTTT
>TRBD1|NA|TRBV2|TRBJ1-2
CASSLQGVGGYTF
TGTGCCAGCAGTCTTCAGGGGGTCGGTGGCTACACCTTC
>NA|NA|TRBV13|TRBJ1-2
CASSTRRAGYTF
TGTGCCAGCAGCACACGCCGGGCAGGCTACACCTTC
>TRBD1|NA|TRBV6-6|TRBJ2-5
CASERDRGETQYF
TGTGCCTCCGAACGGGACAGGGGTGAGACCCAGTACTTC
>NA|NA|TRBV27|TRBJ1-1
CASHGVLPYPEAFF
TGTGCCAGCCACGGAGTCCTTCCTTATCCTGAAGCTTTCTTT
>NA|NA|TRBV20-1|TRBJ2-1
CSASWRGTFVNNEQFF
TGCAGTGCTAGCTGGAGGGGAACTTTCGTAAACAATGAGCAGTTCTTC
>TRBD2|NA|TRBV7-3|TRBJ2-3
CASSAQSGGTDTQYF
TGTGCCAGCAGCGCCCAGAGCGGGGGCACAGATACGCAGTATTTT
>TRBD1|once|TRBV2|TRBJ1-5
CASSAIGTGAGQPQHF
TGTGCCAGCAGCGCCATAGGTACAGGGGCCGGTCAGCCCCAGCATTTT
>NA|NA|TRBV20-1|TRBJ2-3
CSARDQYGGPASWMGQYF
TGCAGTGCTAGAGATCAGTACGGGGGGCCAGCCTCGTGGATGGGGCAGTATTTT
>NA|NA|TRBV3-1|TRBJ2-2
CASSQVSAGELFF
TGTGCCAGCAGCCAAGTAAGCGCCGGGGAGCTGTTTTTT
>TRBD1|once|TRBV18|TRBJ1-5
CASSPQTGNGQPQHF
TGTGCCAGCTCACCACAGACAGGGAATGGGCAGCCCCAGCATTTT
>NA|NA|TRBV29-1|TRBJ1-1
CSVATGRTEAFF
TGCAGCGTTGCGACAGGACGCACTGAAGCTTTCTTT
>NA|NA|TRBV12-3/TRBV12-4|TRBJ1-2
CASSTRDGLQGYTF
TGTGCCAGCAGTACTCGGGACGGTCTACAGGGCTACACCTTC
>NA|NA|TRBV20-1|TRBJ1-5
CSAPVQAGQPQHF
TGCAGTGCTCCTGTACAGGCGGGTCAGCCCCAGCATTTT
>NA|NA|TRBV5-6|TRBJ1-2
CASSFNEASYGYTF
TGTGCCAGCAGCTTTAACGAGGCGAGCTATGGCTACACCTTC
>NA|NA|TRBV5-1|TRBJ2-2
CASTEMRTGTGELFF
TGCGCCAGCACCGAAATGCGTACCGGCACCGGGGAGCTGTTTTTT
>TRBD1|NA|TRBV30|TRBJ1-2
CAWSRQGGYGYTF
TGTGCCTGGAGTCGACAGGGTGGCTATGGCTACACCTTC
>NA|NA|TRBV20-1|TRBJ2-1
CSARWGNSYNEQFF
TGCAGTGCTAGGTGGGGGAACTCCTACAATGAGCAGTTCTTC
>NA|NA|TRBV28|TRBJ2-5
CASSPSGTQFGETQYF
TGTGCCAGCAGCCCATCCGGGACGCAGTTCGGGGAGACCCAGTACTTC
>NA|NA|TRBV27|TRBJ2-5
CASSRREQETQYF
TGTGCCAGCAGCCGACGGGAGCAAGAGACCCAGTACTTC
>NA|NA|TRBV3-1|TRBJ2-1
CASSQTPLGWQFF
TGTGCCAGCAGCCAAACACCCTTGGGCTGGCAGTTCTTC
>TRBD2|NA|TRBV15|TRBJ2-7
CATSPPTSGGLKQYF
TGTGCCACCAGCCCTCCCACTAGCGGGGGGCTCAAGCAGTACTTC